This T cell receptor (beta chain) was documented in a study of T cells after yellow fever vaccination. TCRdb reanalysed the 5' RACE reads using MiXCR and keeps one entry per CDR3 protein. Of under 550,000 distinct CDR3 sequences listed, 20% to 25% are singletons. Findings and limits, study-wide: Reappearance after the booster was observed for most primary-vaccination clones (around 95% CD4, roughly 88% CD8). One caveat is that FACS-sorted repertoires could contain abundant clonotypes contaminating from the bulk population. Some clonotypes, a small share, were shared between CD4 and CD8 compartments.

Remarks on this clonotype: Its antigen is not identified.

Trimming took off 0 bases at V and 8 bases at J, with 10 bases between the two ends. CDR1 is LNHNV, CDR2 YYDKDF, per germline (reference sequence). CDR3 length equals 14 residues. The clonotype originates from a young man who received the YFV17D yellow fever vaccine. The chain couples TRBV15 to TRBJ2-2, with D possibly being TRBD1 (6 bases). Sequences were derived from PBMCs, sampled roughly 23 days after the first yellow fever vaccination. The CDR3 region has the DNA TGTGCCACCAGCAGAGATACAGGGTGGGGGGAGCTGTTTTTT. It is translated as CATSRDTGWGELFF.